These T cell receptor beta chains were read from a single sample in a study of T cell repertoires in cytomegalovirus infection. TCRdb re-derived calls from the reads in MiXCR, one entry per CDR3 protein. Of roughly 230,000 distinct CDR3 sequences in the sample, around 15% were seen once. Sequencing was performed on CD8+ T cells from PBMCs. The receptor source for this set is a human donor in good health (CMV status not recorded). Some clones in this sample may be carry-over from other donors' samples. Both conserved end residues are trimmed from each CDR3.

v_call,cdr3_aa
TRBV29-1,SVIDRLGQF
TRBV6-6,ASSYDRTVSNQPQH
TRBV7-2,ASSLKTGDYSYNEQF
TRBV28,ASRPPRGFAYEQY
TRBV6-2/TRBV6-3,ASSPGTNYNEQF
TRBV29-1,SGGTDKLGEQF
TRBV2,ASIMAGGYNEQF
TRBV27,ASSSTGEQF
TRBV5-1,ASAVGQLNTEAF
TRBV28,ASKGRYYQETQY
TRBV29-1,SVEPGTSGTEETQY
TRBV29-1,SVEDGGDEQF
TRBV11-2,ASRNRNTGELF
TRBV4-1,ASSTGSSYNSPLH
TRBV28,ASHKTGSASTDTQY
TRBV27,ASSLQALGTEAF
TRBV5-1,ASSLGTDPNEKLF
TRBV7-2,ASSLLSSGETQY
TRBV13,ASSLARGAFEAF
TRBV7-9,ASSRALGQTSYEQY
TRBV28,ASSISGGANEQY
TRBV7-2,ASSPGPGPSVSWFTDTQY
TRBV28,ASFPEGQGNSPLH
TRBV19,ASSIADYSYNEQF
TRBV4-3,ASSQDQGLPSNEQF
TRBV5-4,ASSLEAGQENTEAF
TRBV7-2,ASSLPGSGTDTQY
TRBV12-3/TRBV12-4,ASSPWTGANQPQH
TRBV5-6,ASSFSGPGWTQY
TRBV4-3,ASSQDRSGETQY
TRBV24-1,ATSTQLSTDTQY
TRBV7-9,ASSPVAGARGEAF
TRBV29-1,SVVSGGNNEQF
TRBV7-9,ASSPPTGGTDTQY